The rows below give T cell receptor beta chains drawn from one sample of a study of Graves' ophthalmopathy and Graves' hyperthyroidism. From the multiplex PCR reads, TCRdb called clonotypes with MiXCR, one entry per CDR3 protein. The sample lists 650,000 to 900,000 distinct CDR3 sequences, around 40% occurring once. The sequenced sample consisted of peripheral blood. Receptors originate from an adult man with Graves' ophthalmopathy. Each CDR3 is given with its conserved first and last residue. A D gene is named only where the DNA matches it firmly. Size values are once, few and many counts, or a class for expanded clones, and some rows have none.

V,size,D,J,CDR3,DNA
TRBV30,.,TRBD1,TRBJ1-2,CAWRPRGGQGPLAF,TGTGCCTGGAGGCCTCGAGGGGGACAGGGCCCCCTTGCCTTC
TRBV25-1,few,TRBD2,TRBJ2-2,CASSLPAGGPHGELFF,TGTGCCAGCAGCTTGCCAGCGGGAGGGCCCCACGGGGAGCTGTTTTTT
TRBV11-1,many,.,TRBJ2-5,CASSRDQETQYF,TGTGCCAGCAGCCGGGACCAAGAGACCCAGTACTTC
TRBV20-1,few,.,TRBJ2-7,CSARIAGAYEQYF,TGCAGTGCTAGAATTGCAGGGGCCTACGAGCAGTACTTC
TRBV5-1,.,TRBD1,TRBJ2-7,CASSLTTGVGQQYF,TGCGCCAGCAGCTTGACGACAGGGGTGGGACAGCAGTACTTC
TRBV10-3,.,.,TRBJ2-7,CAISVQLLPHSSYEQYF,TGTGCCATCAGTGTGCAACTTCTACCCCACAGCTCCTACGAGCAGTACTTC
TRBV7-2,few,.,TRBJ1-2,CASSLVETELPYGYTF,TGTGCCAGCAGCTTAGTAGAAACAGAACTGCCCTATGGCTACACCTTC
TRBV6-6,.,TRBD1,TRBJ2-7,CASNGAGGAFEQYF,TGTGCCAGCAATGGGGCAGGGGGCGCATTCGAGCAGTACTTC
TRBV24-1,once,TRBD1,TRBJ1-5,CASSLKTGGGQPQHF,TGTGCCAGTAGTCTCAAAACAGGGGGTGGTCAGCCCCAGCATTTT
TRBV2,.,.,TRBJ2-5,CASGSREPQYF,TGTGCCAGCGGGAGTCGGGAGCCCCAGTACTTC
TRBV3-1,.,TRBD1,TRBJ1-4,CASSPGTGGAVEKLFF,TGTGCCAGCAGCCCGGGGACAGGGGGCGCGGTGGAAAAACTGTTTTTT